Following are 10 T cell receptor beta chains from one sample sequenced in a study of T cell responses to AZD1222 COVID-19 vaccine listed by TCRdb under 2021. Read against the paper, the sample's time point label means: baseline before first vaccination. Preparation of the library involved the immunoSEQ multiplex PCR assay. TCRdb took over this immuneACCESS table, retaining in-frame rearrangements with V and J assigned. Such tables are incomplete; in checked studies, under half of the missing clones stem from an unresolved V gene, and the remainder is unexplained. In this sample the table shows approximately 90,000 clones, around 87% of which occur a single time. The biggest ten clones account for about 8.4% of the sample. The sample consisted of peripheral blood, taken on day 0 of AZD1222 vaccination. Receptors were obtained from an adult in good health.

The chain joins TRBV21-1 to TRBJ2-5; TRBD2 reflects the table's D call only, with no check against the DNA. TRBV21-1 corresponds to a pseudogene. The CDR3 loop spans 14 amino acids. The CDR3 reads CASRPRGGRETQYF. CDR3 DNA sequence: TGTGCCAGCAGGCCTAGGGGGGGCCGAGAGACCCAGTACTTC.

The V and J genes are TRBV19 and TRBJ2-2; D ambiguous. This CDR3 comprises 12 residues. CDR1 LNHDA and CDR2 SQIVND come from the germline V gene (reference sequence). Trimming shortened V by 8 bases and J by 6 bases, and 10 bases separated the two germline ends. CDR3 sequence reads: CASAWLAGELFF. The DNA for the CDR3 is TGTGCCAGTGCTTGGTTGGCCGGGGAGCTGTTTTTT.

In this sample, this clone turned up once. The chain joins TRBV11-2 to TRBJ1-4; 9 bases agree with TRBD1. The J segment lost 7 bases and the V segment lost 5 bases, leaving 8 bases of the junction unmatched. The CDR3 runs 15 residues. Germline assignment: CDR1 SGHAT and CDR2 FQNNGV. CDR3 loop: CASSPQGAQGEKLFF. CDR3 sequence (DNA): TGTGCCAGCAGCCCACAGGGGGCGCAAGGTGAAAAACTGTTTTTT.

This chain uses TRBV5-6 with TRBJ1-4, with D maybe TRBD1 (5 bases). The length of the CDR3 is 13 residues. Germline V gene data show CDR1 as SGHDT and CDR2 as YYEEEE. V was cut by 2 bases and J by 12 bases, with 14 bases left in between. CDR3 loop: CASSFDQGRELFF. CDR3 nucleotide sequence: TGTGCCAGCAGCTTCGACCAGGGTAGAGAACTGTTTTTT.

V is TRBV2 and J is TRBJ1-1, with a weak D call TRBD1 (5 bases). This CDR3 is built from 15 residues. V was cut by 4 bases and J by 1 base, with 13 bases left in between. Germline loops: CDR1 SNHLY, CDR2 FYNNEI. Here the CDR3 DNA reads TGTGCCAGCAGTGGACAACAGGCGGGGAACACTGAAGCTTTCTTT. Encoded protein: CASSGQQAGNTEAFF.

This CDR3 is CASSPLNEQFF. CDR3 sequence (DNA): TGTGCCAGCAGCCCCCTCAATGAGCAGTTCTTC. This chain uses TRBV6-2 or TRBV6-3 with TRBJ2-1; D is unresolved. The CDR3 has 11 residues. V lost 6 bases and J lost 6, with 6 bases in between. Germline loops: CDR1 MNHEY, CDR2 SVGEGT.

The chain combines TRBV7-9 with TRBJ1-4; no firm D call. The V gene's germline CDR1 is SEHNR and CDR2 FQNEAQ (reference sequence). V was cut by 4 bases and J by 3 bases, with 9 bases left in between. The CDR3 runs 14 residues. The chain's CDR3 is CASSSGSPNEKLFF. The DNA of the CDR3 is TGTGCCAGCAGCTCCGGCTCACCTAATGAAAAACTGTTTTTT.

The chain has TRBV7-3 and TRBJ2-1, with TRBD2 matching 13 bases. Trimming cost V 1 base and J 10 bases; bases outside gene matches: 7. The CDR3 loop spans 16 amino acids. Germline V gene lookup returns CDR1 SGHTA and CDR2 FQGTGA. CDR3 DNA: TGTGCCAGCAGCTTAAGGACTAGCGGGGGTAAGGGCGAGCAGTTCTTC. Translated: CASSLRTSGGKGEQFF.

As concerns this clone: Lacking the conserved final phenylalanine or tryptophan, this CDR3 likely reflects a read error. The DNA is omitted, as the CDR3 cannot be located on it reliably, and the CDR3 follows TCRdb's listing. CDR3 residues: CASSLSGVSSVG. The chain links TRBV5-5 to TRBJ1-1; the DNA was not used to check the table's D call, TRBD1. With termini counted, the CDR3 has 12 amino acids. The germline V gene encodes CDR1 SGHKS and CDR2 YYEKEE (reference sequence).

In its sample, this clone was seen once. The CDR3 DNA follows: TGTGCCAGCAGCTTACCTGGACAGGGGGTGGGCACAGATACGCAGTATTTT. Residues: CASSLPGQGVGTDTQYF. V is TRBV13 and J is TRBJ2-3, with 10 nucleotides matching TRBD1. Per the germline V gene, CDR1 is PRHDT and CDR2 is FYEKMQ (reference sequence). This CDR3 is built from 17 residues. Trimming at V came to 2 bases and at J to 1 base, leaving 6 bases not matched to a gene.